The 23 T cell receptor beta chains below come from one sample, sequenced in a study of T cells in Graves' hyperthyroidism and ophthalmopathy. Using RNA transcripts as the source, TCR beta CDR3 regions were amplified. First-round RT-PCR with HTBI primers amplified the TCR CDR3 region. Via MiXCR, TCRdb re-called the multiplex PCR reads, giving one row per CDR3 protein. Found here are 350,000 to 400,000 distinct CDR3 sequences, 15% of them singletons; the top ten hold approximately 29%. The sample consisted of blood. These receptors were taken from a woman aged 30 to 39 with Graves' hyperthyroidism.

This clonotype has just a few counts. The chain employs TRBV5-1 and TRBJ2-1; TRBD2 is a possible D gene (6 bases). Trimming removed 0 bases from V and 0 bases from J, with 13 bases in between. The germline V gene encodes CDR1 SGHRS and CDR2 YFSETQ. The CDR3 loop spans 17 amino acids. CDR3 DNA sequence: TGCGCCAGCAGCTTGGATGTCCGGGGGACCTCCTACAATGAGCAGTTCTTC. Translated, it gives CASSLDVRGTSYNEQFF. The full variable domain, completed using reference TRBV5-1 and TRBJ2-1, is KAGVTQTPRYLIKTRGQQVTLSCSPISGHRSVSWYQQTPGQGLQFLFEYFSETQRNKGNFPGRFSGRQFSNSRSEMNVSTLELGDSALYLCASSLDVRGTSYNEQFFGPGTRLTVL.

In its sample, this clonotype was seen a few times. This chain connects TRBV5-1 to TRBJ2-5; TRBD2 is a possible D gene (6 bases). From germline, CDR1 is SGHRS and CDR2 YFSETQ. The V and J ends lost 4 bases and 0 bases respectively, with 10 bases between them. CDR3 size: 14 residues. The CDR3 sequence: CASSAGTYQETQYF. As DNA, the CDR3 is TGCGCCAGCAGCGCCGGGACTTACCAAGAGACCCAGTACTTC.

This clonotype was picked up many times. The CDR3 DNA reads TGTGCCAGCAGCCAAGGGACGAACTATGGCTACACCTTC. Amino acids: CASSQGTNYGYTF. The chain recombines TRBV3-1 with TRBJ1-2; D is unresolved. The length of the CDR3 is 13 residues. V lost 1 base, J lost 2 bases, and 5 bases lay in between. The germline V gene has CDR1 LGHDT and CDR2 YNNKEL (reference sequence). The variable domain in full, completed from reference TRBV3-1 and TRBJ1-2, reads DTAVSQTPKYLVTQMGNDKSIKCEQNLGHDTMYWYKQDSKKFLKIMFSYNNKELIINETVPNRFSPKSPDKAHLNLHINSLELGDSAVYFCASSQGTNYGYTFGSGTRLTVV.

This clonotype was recorded at least ten times. The genes are TRBV12-3 or TRBV12-4 and TRBJ2-2, with TRBD1 matching over 7 bases. The trim removed 6 bases at V and 3 bases at J, leaving 4 bases unmatched. This CDR3 region has 14 residues. Here the CDR3 reads CASRRGQYTGELFF. The CDR3 region has the DNA TGTGCCAGCAGACGGGGACAGTACACCGGGGAGCTGTTTTTT.

The chain links TRBV5-1 to TRBJ2-7; D is unclear. The CDR3 sequence is 14 residues long. The V gene lost 1 base and the J gene lost 1 base, with 9 bases spanning the gap. Germline loops: CDR1 SGHRS, CDR2 YFSETQ. CDR3 coding DNA: TGCGCCAGCAGCTTGAGTCGGCAGTCCTACGAGCAGTACTTC. Translating it yields CASSLSRQSYEQYF.

This clonotype has a count of ten or more. V usage is TRBV6-1 and J usage is TRBJ2-7; tentatively, D is TRBD1 or TRBD2 (5 bases each). CDR1 is MNHNS and CDR2 is SASEGT in the germline V gene. V lost 5 bases and J lost 2, with 16 bases in between. The CDR3 spans 15 residues. The CDR3 sequence: CASSWTGTETYEQYF. The CDR3 DNA reads as TGTGCCAGCAGTTGGACCGGGACGGAAACCTACGAGCAGTACTTC.

The CDR3 sequence: CATDFGLQETQYF. As DNA, the CDR3 is TGTGCCACCGACTTTGGGCTGCAAGAGACCCAGTACTTC. The chain couples TRBV19 to TRBJ2-5; D remains unclear. Germline loops: CDR1 LNHDA, CDR2 SQIVND (reference sequence). The germline V and J ends were trimmed by 10 bases and 2 bases, with 14 bases remaining between them. The CDR3 is made up of 13 amino acids. Combining the CDR3 with reference TRBV19 and TRBJ2-5 gives the whole variable domain DGGITQSPKYLFRKEGQNVTLSCEQNLNHDAMYWYRQDPGQGLRLIYYSQIVNDFQKGDIAEGYSVSREKKESFPLTVTSAQKNPTAFYLCATDFGLQETQYFGPGTRLLVL.

This clonotype has just a few counts. The CDR3 sequence is CASSIGSGSLNEQFF. CDR3 in DNA: TGTGCCAGTAGTATAGGTAGCGGGAGTCTGAATGAGCAGTTCTTC. The chain carries TRBV19 and TRBJ2-1; 9 positions agree with TRBD2. CDR1 and CDR2 (germline): LNHDA, SQIVND (reference sequence). The CDR3 runs 15 residues. J lost 7 bases, V lost 1 base, and 5 bases had no gene match.

The chain carries TRBV20-1 and TRBJ1-5; D gene ambiguous. Germline V gives CDR1 DFQATT, CDR2 SNEGSKA (reference sequence). The CDR3 is made up of 15 amino acids. The V gene lost 6 bases and the J gene lost 6 bases, with 21 bases spanning the gap. The CDR3 sequence: CSALTRGLASQPQHF. CDR3 in DNA: TGCAGTGCCCTGACACGCGGTTTGGCGAGTCAGCCCCAGCATTTT.

This clonotype was seen many times. This chain connects TRBV5-6 to TRBJ1-5; D uncertain. The CDR3 length is 17 residues. V was cut by 0 bases and J by 0 bases, with 13 bases left in between. Germline V gene data show CDR1 as SGHDT and CDR2 as YYEEEE. The chain's CDR3 is CASSLGLGDYSNQPQHF. The CDR3, as DNA: TGTGCCAGCAGCTTGGGGTTAGGAGACTATAGCAATCAGCCCCAGCATTTT.

The chain uses TRBV19 and TRBJ2-6; D is perhaps TRBD1 (6 bases). Germline CDR1 is LNHDA and CDR2 is SQIVND (reference sequence). Trimming cost V 4 bases and J 2 bases, with 9 bases left between them. This CDR3 is 15 amino acids long. The CDR3 DNA reads TGTGCCAGTAGTACACAGGGACCTGGGGCCAACGTCCTGACTTTC. Its translation is CASSTQGPGANVLTF.

On this clonotype: A much more abundant neighbour one base away suggests this may be a read error. The V and J genes are TRBV5-1 and TRBJ2-1, with a possible D match to TRBD2 (5 bases). CDR3 size: 14 residues. Germline V lookup: CDR1 SGHRS, CDR2 YFSETQ. The CDR3 DNA is TGCGCCAGCAGAGAAGCGGACTCCCACAATGAGCAGTTCTTC. Its translation: CASREADSHNEQFF.

This clonotype was seen a single time. The rearrangement links TRBV4-3 to TRBJ2-6, with D possibly TRBD1 on 5 matching bases. Germline V gene sequence: CDR1 LGHNA, CDR2 YSLEER. V dropped 0 bases and J dropped 1 base, with 7 bases sitting between them. The CDR3 has 16 residues. As DNA, the CDR3 is TGCGCCAGCAGCCAAGACAGGGCGTCTGGGGCCAACGTCCTGACTTTC. This gives the protein CASSQDRASGANVLTF.

This clonotype has a handful of counts. V usage is TRBV19 and J usage is TRBJ1-2; weak D call: TRBD1 (6 bases). This CDR3 has 16 residues. The germline V gene has CDR1 LNHDA and CDR2 SQIVND (reference sequence). V was clipped by 3 bases and J by 1 base, with 15 bases between them. The CDR3 DNA sequence: TGTGCCAGTAGTATGATGTCGACAGGCCATAACTATGGCTACACCTTC. As protein: CASSMMSTGHNYGYTF.

The genes are TRBV18 and TRBJ2-5; D tentatively fits TRBD1 or TRBD2 (5 bases each). Germline V CDR1 and CDR2: KGHSH, LQKENI. The CDR3 has 15 residues. V gave up 2 bases and J gave up 1 base, with 11 bases separating them. This CDR3 is CASSPISRGQETQYF. DNA of the CDR3: TGTGCCAGCTCACCAATCTCGAGGGGCCAAGAGACCCAGTACTTC.

The rearrangement uses TRBV15 and TRBJ1-1; no clear D. Per the germline V gene, CDR1 is LNHNV and CDR2 is YYDKDF (reference sequence). Trimming left V 4 bases short and J 3 bases short, with 12 bases between. CDR3 length: 14 amino acids. The CDR3 nucleotides are TGTGCCACCAGCAATCTTTCGAGGGACACTGAAGCTTTCTTT. This sequence encodes CATSNLSRDTEAFF.

The chain employs TRBV9 and TRBJ1-2, with D maybe TRBD1 (5 bases). The CDR3 consists of 18 residues. V lost 3 bases and J 1 base, leaving 22 bases between the germline ends. Germline-derived CDR1 and CDR2 are SGDLS and YYNGEE. In nucleotides, the CDR3 is TGTGCCAGCAGCGGTATGCTTGGGACGGGGGATATTAACTATGGCTACACCTTC. It codes for CASSGMLGTGDINYGYTF.

This clonotype was seen at least ten times. The V gene is TRBV24-1, the J gene TRBJ2-2; no reliable D call. Germline CDR1 and CDR2: KGHDR and SFDVKD. This CDR3 region has 15 residues. V was cut by 2 bases and J by 1 base, with 7 bases left in between. CDR3 in DNA: TGTGCCACCAGTGATTACGGATGGAACACCGGGGAGCTGTTTTTT. Its protein is CATSDYGWNTGELFF.

This clonotype was recorded many times. The rearrangement joins TRBV20-1 to TRBJ2-7; 8 bases fit TRBD2. From germline, CDR1 is DFQATT and CDR2 SNEGSKA (reference sequence). J lost 0 bases, V lost 3 bases, and 7 bases had no gene match. The CDR3 consists of 15 residues. The CDR3 DNA reads TGCAGTGCTAGCATGACTAGCGCTTTCTCCTACGAGCAGTACTTC. This codes for CSASMTSAFSYEQYF.

This clonotype was detected a few times. V gene TRBV6-5 combines with J gene TRBJ2-4, with D possibly being TRBD1 (5 bases). The CDR3 covers 11 residues. Trimming cost V 2 bases and J 9 bases, with 5 bases left between them. The germline CDR1 and CDR2 sequences are MNHEY and SVGAGI. The CDR3 sequence: CASSYQGIQYF. The CDR3 coding sequence is TGTGCCAGCAGTTACCAGGGCATTCAGTACTTC.

This clonotype was detected many times. The chain uses TRBV12-5 and TRBJ2-1, with D perhaps matching TRBD1 (6 bases). This CDR3 comprises 14 residues. Per germline, CDR1 LGHNT and CDR2 FRNRAP. The V and J ends lost 3 bases and 3 bases respectively, with 9 bases between them. The CDR3 sequence: CASGLGDIYNEQFF. The CDR3 region has the DNA TGTGCTAGTGGTTTAGGGGACATCTACAATGAGCAGTTCTTC.

As concerns this clonotype: This CDR3 fails to terminate in the conserved phenylalanine or tryptophan, so it likely reflects a read error. The V call is TRBV6-1, the J call TRBJ1-2; tentatively, D is TRBD1 (6 bases). Trimming took off 7 bases at V and 5 bases at J, with 14 bases between the two ends. The CDR3 runs to 13 residues. CDR1 MNHNS and CDR2 SASEGT come from the germline V gene. The CDR3 loop is CASKIGRGYGYTL. Written as DNA, the CDR3 is TGTGCCAGCAAAATAGGCAGGGGATATGGCTACACCCTC.

This clonotype was seen a few times. The CDR3 ends on some other residue instead of the conserved phenylalanine or tryptophan, so this is likely a read error. The chain joins TRBV10-3 to TRBJ2-5, with 13 bases identical to TRBD2. V gave up 2 bases and J gave up 5 bases; unmatched junction bases: 8. Germline values: CDR1 ENHRY, CDR2 SYGVKD. The CDR3 spans 17 residues. CDR3 DNA: TGTGCCATCAGTGAGGGGGGACTAGCGGGATCGGGGGAGACCCAGTACCTC. This gives the protein CAISEGGLAGSGETQYL.